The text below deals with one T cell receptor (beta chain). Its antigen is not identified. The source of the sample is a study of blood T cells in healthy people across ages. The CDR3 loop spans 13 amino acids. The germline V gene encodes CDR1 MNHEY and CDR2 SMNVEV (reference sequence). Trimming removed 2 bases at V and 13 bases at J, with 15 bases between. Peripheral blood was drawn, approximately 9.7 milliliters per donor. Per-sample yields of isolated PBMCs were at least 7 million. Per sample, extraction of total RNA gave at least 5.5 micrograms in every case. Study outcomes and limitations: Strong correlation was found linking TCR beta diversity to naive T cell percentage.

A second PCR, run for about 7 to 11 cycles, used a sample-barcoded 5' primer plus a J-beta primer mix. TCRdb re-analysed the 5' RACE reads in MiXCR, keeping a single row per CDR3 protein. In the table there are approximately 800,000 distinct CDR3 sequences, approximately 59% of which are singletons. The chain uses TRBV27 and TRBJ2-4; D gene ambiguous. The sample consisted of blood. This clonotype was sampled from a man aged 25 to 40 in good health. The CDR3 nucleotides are TGTGCCAGCAGTTTAGGCTTAGTCTACAAGCAGTACTTC. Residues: CASSLGLVYKQYF.